The clone carrying this TCR beta chain has just one count. As yet, its antigen is unknown. Germline and junction disagree at one end, which may indicate a read error. The sample originates from a study of shared clonotypes between healthy human individuals. Adult Caucasians living in Nashville, Tennessee made up all of the donors. The authors distributed each subset's genomic DNA evenly over several immunoSEQ plates. Unsorted PBMC DNA sequencing spanned ten immunoSEQ deep assay plates. Repertoires were generated with immunoSEQ multiplex PCR, while TCRdb's copy carries only in-frame clones and drops some. The repertoire holds about half a million clones, with over 60% as singletons. Study conclusions and caveats: Only blood was sampled, and tissue TCR repertoires likely differ from blood ones.

This TCR was recovered from a woman aged 40 to 49 in good health. Some clones in this sample may be carry-over from other donors' samples. Sequences were obtained from PBMCs.

CDR3 in DNA: TGTGCCAGCATGAATAATGACAAACTGTTTTTT. Amino acid sequence: CASMNNDKLFF. The chain employs TRBV28 and TRBJ1-4, with D unclear. The CDR3 loop spans 11 amino acids. Germline lookup yields CDR1 MDHEN and CDR2 SYDVKM.